This TCR beta chain originates from a study of shared clonotypes between healthy human individuals. Study results and limitations: Inspection by rarefaction showed sorted-subset sequencing to be incomplete despite large depth.

To note about this clone: Its antigen is undetermined.

The trim removed 5 bases at V and 8 bases at J, leaving 22 bases unmatched. The CDR3 is 21 amino acids. Germline loops: CDR1 MDHEN, CDR2 SYDVKM. Each cell subset's genomic DNA was divided evenly among several immunoSEQ plates. Sequencing was performed with immunoSEQ multiplex PCR; in TCRdb, only in-frame clones are kept and a portion is missing. The sample has approximately 2.5 million clones; 93% are singletons. This chain links TRBV28 with TRBJ2-2; 14 nucleotides match TRBD2. The receptor was derived from a man younger than 30 in good health. Some clones in this sample may be carry-over from other donors' samples. Sequenced: naive CD4+ T cells from PBMCs. As for subset: CD45RA+ positively selected. The CDR3 DNA follows: TGTGCCAGCAGTCTCGTGCGGGGACTAGCGGGAGTTAGCAGGAAACCGGGGGAGCTGTTTTTT. This encodes CASSLVRGLAGVSRKPGELFF.